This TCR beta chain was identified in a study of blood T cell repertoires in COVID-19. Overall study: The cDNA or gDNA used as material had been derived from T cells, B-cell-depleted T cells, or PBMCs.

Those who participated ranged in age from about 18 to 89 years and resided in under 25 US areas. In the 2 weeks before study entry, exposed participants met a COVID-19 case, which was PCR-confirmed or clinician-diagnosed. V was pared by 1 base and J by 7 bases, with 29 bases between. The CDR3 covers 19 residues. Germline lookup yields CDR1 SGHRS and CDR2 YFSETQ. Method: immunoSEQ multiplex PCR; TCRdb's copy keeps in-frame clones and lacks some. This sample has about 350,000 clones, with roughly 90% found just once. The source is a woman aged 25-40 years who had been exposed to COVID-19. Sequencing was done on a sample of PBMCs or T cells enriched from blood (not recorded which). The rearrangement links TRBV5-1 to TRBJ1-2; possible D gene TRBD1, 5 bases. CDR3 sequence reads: CASSLFQGRTLSSIPGYTF. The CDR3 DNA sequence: TGCGCCAGCAGCTTGTTCCAGGGAAGGACGTTGAGTTCTATTCCTGGCTACACCTTC.